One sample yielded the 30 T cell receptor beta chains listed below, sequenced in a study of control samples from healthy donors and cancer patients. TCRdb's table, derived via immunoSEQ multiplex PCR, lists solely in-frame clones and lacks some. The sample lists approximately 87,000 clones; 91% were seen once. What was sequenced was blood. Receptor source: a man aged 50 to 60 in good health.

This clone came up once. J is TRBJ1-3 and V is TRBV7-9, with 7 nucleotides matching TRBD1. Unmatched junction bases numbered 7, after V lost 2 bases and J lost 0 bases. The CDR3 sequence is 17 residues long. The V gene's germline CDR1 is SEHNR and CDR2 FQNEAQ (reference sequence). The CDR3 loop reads CASSLLTGTNSGNTIYF. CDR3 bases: TGTGCCAGCAGCTTATTGACAGGGACCAACTCTGGAAACACCATATATTTT.

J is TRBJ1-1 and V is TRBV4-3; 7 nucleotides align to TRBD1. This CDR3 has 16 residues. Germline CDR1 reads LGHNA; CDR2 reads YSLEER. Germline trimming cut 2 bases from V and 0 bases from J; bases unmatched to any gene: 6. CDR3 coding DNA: TGCGCCAGCAGCCAACAGCCGGGACAGCTGAACACTGAAGCTTTCTTT. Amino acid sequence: CASSQQPGQLNTEAFF.

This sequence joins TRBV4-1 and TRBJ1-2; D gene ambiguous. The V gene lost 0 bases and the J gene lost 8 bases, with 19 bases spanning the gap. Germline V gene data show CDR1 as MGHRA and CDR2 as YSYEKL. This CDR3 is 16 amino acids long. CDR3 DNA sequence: TGCGCCAGCAGCCAAGATCGATGGCCGGGGTCCGACGGCTACACCTTC. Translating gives CASSQDRWPGSDGYTF.

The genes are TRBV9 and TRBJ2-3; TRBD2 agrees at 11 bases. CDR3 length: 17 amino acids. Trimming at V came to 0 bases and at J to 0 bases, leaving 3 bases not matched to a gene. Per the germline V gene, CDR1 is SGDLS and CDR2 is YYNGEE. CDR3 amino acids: CASSVAGLAVSTDTQYF. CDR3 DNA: TGTGCCAGCAGCGTAGCGGGACTAGCGGTCAGCACAGATACGCAGTATTTT. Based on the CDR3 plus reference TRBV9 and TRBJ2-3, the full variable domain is DSGVTQTPKHLITATGQRVTLRCSPRSGDLSVYWYQQSLDQGLQFLIQYYNGEERAKGNILERFSAQQFPDLHSELNLSSLELGDSALYFCASSVAGLAVSTDTQYFGPGTRLTVL.

The CDR3 nucleotides are TGTGCCAGCAGCGAGTACGGGGAGACCCAGTACTTC. Protein product: CASSEYGETQYF. The genes are TRBV7-6 and TRBJ2-5; D remains ambiguous. Germline V CDR1 and CDR2: SGHVS, FNYEAQ. With 5 bases removed from V and 5 bases from J, the gap between germline ends came to 9 bases. The CDR3 covers 12 residues. The full variable domain, in which reference TRBV7-6 and TRBJ2-5 provide the parts outside the CDR3, is GAGVSQSPRYKVTKRGQDVALRCDPISGHVSLYWYRQALGQGPEFLTYFNYEAQQDKSGLPNDRFSAERPEGSISTLTIQRTEQRDSAMYRCASSEYGETQYFGPGTRLLVL.

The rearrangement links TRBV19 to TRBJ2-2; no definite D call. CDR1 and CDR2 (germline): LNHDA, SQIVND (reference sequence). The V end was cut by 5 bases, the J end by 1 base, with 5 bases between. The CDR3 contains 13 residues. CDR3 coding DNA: TGTGCCAGTAGTGATCGGAACACCGGGGAGCTGTTTTTT. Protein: CASSDRNTGELFF.

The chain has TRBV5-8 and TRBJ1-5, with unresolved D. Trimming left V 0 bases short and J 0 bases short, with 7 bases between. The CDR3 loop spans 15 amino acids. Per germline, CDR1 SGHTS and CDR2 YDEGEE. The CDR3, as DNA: TGTGCCAGCAGCTTGGGGCAGTCTAGCAATCAGCCCCAGCATTTT. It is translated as CASSLGQSSNQPQHF. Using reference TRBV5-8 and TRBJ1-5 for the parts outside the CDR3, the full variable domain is EAGVTQSPTHLIKTRGQQATLRCSPISGHTSVYWYQQALGLGLQFLLWYDEGEERNRGNFPPRFSGRQFPNYSSELNVNALELEDSALYLCASSLGQSSNQPQHFGDGTRLSIL.

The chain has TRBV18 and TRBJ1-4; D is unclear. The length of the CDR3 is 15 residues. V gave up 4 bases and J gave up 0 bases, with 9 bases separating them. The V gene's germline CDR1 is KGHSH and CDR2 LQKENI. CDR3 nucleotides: TGTGCCAGCTCACGGGTTTCGTCAACTAATGAAAAACTGTTTTTT. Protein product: CASSRVSSTNEKLFF. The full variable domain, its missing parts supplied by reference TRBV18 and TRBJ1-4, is NAGVMQNPRHLVRRRGQEARLRCSPMKGHSHVYWYRQLPEEGLKFMVYLQKENIIDESGMPKERFSAEFPKEGPSILRIQQVVRGDSAAYFCASSRVSSTNEKLFFGSGTQLSVL.

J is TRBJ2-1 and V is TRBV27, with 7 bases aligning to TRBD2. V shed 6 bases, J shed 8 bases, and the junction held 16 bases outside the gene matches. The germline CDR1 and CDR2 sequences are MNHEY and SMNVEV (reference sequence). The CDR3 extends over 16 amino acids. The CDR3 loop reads CASSFRSDPRGDEQFF. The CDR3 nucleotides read TGTGCCAGCAGCTTTCGGTCAGACCCTCGGGGGGATGAGCAGTTCTTC.

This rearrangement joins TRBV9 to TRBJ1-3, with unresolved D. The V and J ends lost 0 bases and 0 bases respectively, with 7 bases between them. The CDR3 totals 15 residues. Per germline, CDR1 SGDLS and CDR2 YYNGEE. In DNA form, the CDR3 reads TGTGCCAGCAGCGTAGGGGCCCACTCTGGAAACACCATATATTTT. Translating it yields CASSVGAHSGNTIYF.

CDR3 residues: CASSSDGYGYTF. CDR3 sequence (DNA): TGTGCCAGCAGCTCGGACGGGTATGGCTACACCTTC. This chain uses TRBV11-2 with TRBJ1-2; D ambiguous. Germline V gene lookup returns CDR1 SGHAT and CDR2 FQNNGV. The ends were cut back, 4 bases at V and 5 bases at J, with 8 bases in the middle. The CDR3 sequence is 12 residues long.

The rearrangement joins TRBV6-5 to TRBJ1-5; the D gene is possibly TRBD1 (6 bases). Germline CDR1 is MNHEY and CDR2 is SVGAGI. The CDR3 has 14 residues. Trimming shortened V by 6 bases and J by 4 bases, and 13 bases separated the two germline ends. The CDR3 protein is CASRVPGANQPQHF. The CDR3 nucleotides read TGTGCCAGCAGGGTCCCAGGGGCTAATCAGCCCCAGCATTTT.

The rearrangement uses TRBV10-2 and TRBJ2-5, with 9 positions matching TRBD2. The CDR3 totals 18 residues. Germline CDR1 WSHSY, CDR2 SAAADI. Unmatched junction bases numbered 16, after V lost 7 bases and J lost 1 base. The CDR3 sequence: CASTGTRERGVPQETQYF. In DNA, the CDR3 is TGCGCCAGCACCGGAACGAGGGAGCGGGGGGTTCCCCAAGAGACCCAGTACTTC.

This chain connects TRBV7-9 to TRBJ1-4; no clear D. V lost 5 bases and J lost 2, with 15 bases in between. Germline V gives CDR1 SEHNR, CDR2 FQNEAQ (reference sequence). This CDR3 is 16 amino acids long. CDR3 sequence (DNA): TGTGCCAGCAGCCCCTTAGGCGGGAAGACTAATGAAAAACTGTTTTTT. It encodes CASSPLGGKTNEKLFF.

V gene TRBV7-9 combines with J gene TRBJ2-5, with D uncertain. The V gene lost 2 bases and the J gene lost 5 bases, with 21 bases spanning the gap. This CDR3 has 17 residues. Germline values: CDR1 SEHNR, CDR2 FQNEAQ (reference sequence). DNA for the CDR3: TGTGCCAGCAGCTTAAAGGGCCGCATGAGCGCGTCGGAGACCCAGTACTTC. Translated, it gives CASSLKGRMSASETQYF.

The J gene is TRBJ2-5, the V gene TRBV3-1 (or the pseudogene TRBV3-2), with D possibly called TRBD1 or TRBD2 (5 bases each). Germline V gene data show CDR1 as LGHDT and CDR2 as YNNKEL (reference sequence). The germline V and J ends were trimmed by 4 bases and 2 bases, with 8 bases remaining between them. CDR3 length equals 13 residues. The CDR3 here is CASSLGPQETQYF. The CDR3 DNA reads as TGTGCCAGCAGCCTGGGACCGCAAGAGACCCAGTACTTC.

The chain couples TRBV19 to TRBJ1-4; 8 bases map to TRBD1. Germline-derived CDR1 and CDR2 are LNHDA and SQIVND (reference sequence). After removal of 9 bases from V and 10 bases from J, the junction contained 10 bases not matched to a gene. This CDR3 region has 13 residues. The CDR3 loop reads CARRSRDRRKLFF. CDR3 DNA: TGTGCCAGAAGATCGCGGGACAGGAGAAAACTGTTTTTT.

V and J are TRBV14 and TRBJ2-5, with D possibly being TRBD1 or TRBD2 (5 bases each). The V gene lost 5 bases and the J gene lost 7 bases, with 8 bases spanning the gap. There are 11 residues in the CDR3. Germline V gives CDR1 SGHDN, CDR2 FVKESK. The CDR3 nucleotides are TGTGCCAGCAGCGTTGGGGGGACCCAGTACTTC. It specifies CASSVGGTQYF.

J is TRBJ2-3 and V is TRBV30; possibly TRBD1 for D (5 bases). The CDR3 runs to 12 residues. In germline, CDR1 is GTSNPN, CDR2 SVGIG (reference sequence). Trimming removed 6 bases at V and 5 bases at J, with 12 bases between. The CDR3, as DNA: TGTGCCTGCGAGCAGGGCGGAGATACGCAGTATTTT. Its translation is CACEQGGDTQYF.

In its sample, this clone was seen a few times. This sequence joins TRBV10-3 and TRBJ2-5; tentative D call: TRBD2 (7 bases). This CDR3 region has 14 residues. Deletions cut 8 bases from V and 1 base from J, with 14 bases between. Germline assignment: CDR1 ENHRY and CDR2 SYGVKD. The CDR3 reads CAIARGPTQETQYF. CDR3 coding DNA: TGTGCCATCGCGCGGGGGCCGACCCAAGAGACCCAGTACTTC.

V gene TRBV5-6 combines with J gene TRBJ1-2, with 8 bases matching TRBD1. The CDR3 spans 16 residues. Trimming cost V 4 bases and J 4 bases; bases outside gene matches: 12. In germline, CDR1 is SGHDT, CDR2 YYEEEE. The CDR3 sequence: CASSPFNRGEGYGYTF. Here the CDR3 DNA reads TGTGCCAGCAGCCCGTTTAACAGGGGGGAAGGCTATGGCTACACCTTC. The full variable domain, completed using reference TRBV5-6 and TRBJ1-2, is DAGVTQSPTHLIKTRGQQVTLRCSPKSGHDTVSWYQQALGQGPQFIFQYYEEEERQRGNFPDRFSGHQFPNYSSELNVNALLLGDSALYLCASSPFNRGEGYGYTFGSGTRLTVV.

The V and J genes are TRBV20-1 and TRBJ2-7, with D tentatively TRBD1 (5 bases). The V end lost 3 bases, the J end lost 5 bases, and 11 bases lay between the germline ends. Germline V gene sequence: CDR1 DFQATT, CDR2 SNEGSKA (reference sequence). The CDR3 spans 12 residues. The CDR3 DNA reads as TGCAGTGCTAGTTCAGGGATGGACGAGCAGTACTTC. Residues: CSASSGMDEQYF.

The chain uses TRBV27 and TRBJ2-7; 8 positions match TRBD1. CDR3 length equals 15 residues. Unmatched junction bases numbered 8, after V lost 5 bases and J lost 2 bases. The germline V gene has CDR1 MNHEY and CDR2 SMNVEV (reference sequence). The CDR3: CASSPRTGSPYEQYF. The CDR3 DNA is TGTGCCAGCAGTCCGAGGACAGGGTCCCCCTACGAGCAGTACTTC.

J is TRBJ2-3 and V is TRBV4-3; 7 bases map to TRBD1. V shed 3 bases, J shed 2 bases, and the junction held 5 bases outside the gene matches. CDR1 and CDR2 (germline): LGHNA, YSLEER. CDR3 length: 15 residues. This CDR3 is CASSHIRGTTDTQYF. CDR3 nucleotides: TGCGCCAGCAGCCACATCAGGGGGACCACAGATACGCAGTATTTT.

CDR3 nucleotide sequence: TGTGCCAGCAGTTTATTCGCGGCCTCAGGGGGCGTGAACACTGAAGCTTTCTTT. Amino acid sequence: CASSLFAASGGVNTEAFF. The chain recombines TRBV27 with TRBJ1-1; TRBD1 aligns across 8 bases. Germline CDR1 is MNHEY and CDR2 is SMNVEV (reference sequence). This CDR3 has 18 residues. Trimming at V came to 1 base and at J to 0 bases, leaving 10 bases not matched to a gene.

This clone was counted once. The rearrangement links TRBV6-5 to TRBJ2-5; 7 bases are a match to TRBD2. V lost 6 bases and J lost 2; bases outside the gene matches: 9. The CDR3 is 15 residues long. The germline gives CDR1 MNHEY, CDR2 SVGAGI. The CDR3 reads CASSMQHGGQETQYF. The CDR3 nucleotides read TGTGCCAGCAGCATGCAGCACGGGGGGCAAGAGACCCAGTACTTC.

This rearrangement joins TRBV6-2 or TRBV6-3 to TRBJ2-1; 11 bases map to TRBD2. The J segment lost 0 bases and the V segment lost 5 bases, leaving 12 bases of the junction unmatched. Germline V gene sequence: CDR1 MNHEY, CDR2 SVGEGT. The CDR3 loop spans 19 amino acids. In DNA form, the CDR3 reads TGTGCCAGCAGTCCGTTACTAGCGGGGGTCCGTAGCTCCTACAATGAGCAGTTCTTC. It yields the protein CASSPLLAGVRSSYNEQFF.

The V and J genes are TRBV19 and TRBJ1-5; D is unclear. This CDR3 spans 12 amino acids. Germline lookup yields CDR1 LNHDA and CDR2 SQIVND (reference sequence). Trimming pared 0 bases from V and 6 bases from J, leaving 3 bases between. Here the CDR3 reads CASSIDIQPQHF. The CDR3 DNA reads TGTGCCAGTAGTATAGACATTCAGCCCCAGCATTTT.

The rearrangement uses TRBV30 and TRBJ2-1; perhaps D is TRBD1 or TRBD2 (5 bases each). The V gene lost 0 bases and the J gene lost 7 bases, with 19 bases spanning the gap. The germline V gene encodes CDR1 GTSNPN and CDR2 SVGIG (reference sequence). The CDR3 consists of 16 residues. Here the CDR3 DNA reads TGTGCCTGGAGTGTACTAGTGACAGCCATACCAAATGAGCAGTTCTTC. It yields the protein CAWSVLVTAIPNEQFF.

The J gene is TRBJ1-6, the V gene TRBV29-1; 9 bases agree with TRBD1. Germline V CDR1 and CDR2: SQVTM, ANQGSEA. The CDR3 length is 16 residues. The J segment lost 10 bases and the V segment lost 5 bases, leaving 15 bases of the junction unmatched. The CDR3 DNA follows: TGCAGCGTTTCTACTACCTCCGGGACAGGGAGCTCACCCCTCCACTTT. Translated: CSVSTTSGTGSSPLHF. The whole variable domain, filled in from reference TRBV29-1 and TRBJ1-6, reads SAVISQKPSRDICQRGTSLTIQCQVDSQVTMMFWYRQQPGQSLTLIATANQGSEATYESGFVIDKFPISRPNLTFSTLTVSNMSPEDSSIYLCSVSTTSGTGSSPLHFGNGTRLTVT.